This TCR beta chain was identified in a study of T cell responses to AZD1222 COVID-19 vaccine. Regarding the study as a whole: Among spike-specific TCRs, nearly half reportedly target unmutated variant regions. There were repertoire samples only from the period after the peak T cell response. Researchers report vaccine-associated CD4 TCRs spanning spike, with dominance at 160-218 and 743-854.

The V and J ends lost 1 base and 7 bases respectively, with 11 bases between them. This CDR3 spans 14 amino acids. Germline assignment: CDR1 SEHNR and CDR2 FQNEAQ (reference sequence). Second-dose groups at about 4 or about 12 weeks were pooled. This clone occurred a few times. Its matching antigen is unknown. Assay used: immunoSEQ multiplex PCR; TCRdb lists only in-frame clones, some missing. The data hold around 73,000 clones, with 85% to 90% observed a single time. The source was peripheral blood, collected 28 days after the second AZD1222 dose. The TCR originated in an adult who received the AZD1222 COVID-19 vaccine. This chain joins TRBV7-9 and TRBJ2-1; possibly TRBD1 for D (5 bases). The DNA for the CDR3 is TGTGCCAGCAGCTTAGACGCCAGGGAAAATGAGCAGTTCTTC. Protein: CASSLDARENEQFF.